One and the same sample provided the 14 T cell receptor beta chains below, sequenced in a study of T cell repertoires in cytomegalovirus infection. TCRdb re-called the reads through MiXCR, storing one row per CDR3 protein. The sample includes about 400,000 distinct CDR3 sequences, about a sixth of them seen just once. Sequenced sample: PBMCs. Source of these receptors: a human donor in good health (CMV status not recorded). Some clones in this sample may be carry-over from other donors' samples.

The genes are TRBV27 and TRBJ1-1; the D gene is possibly TRBD1 (6 bases). The CDR3 length is 14 residues. Germline-derived CDR1 and CDR2 are MNHEY and SMNVEV (reference sequence). V gave up 6 bases and J gave up 5 bases, with 16 bases separating them. This CDR3 is CASRDTGFVTEAFF. The CDR3 nucleotides are TGTGCCAGCAGAGATACAGGGTTTGTTACTGAAGCTTTCTTT.

The chain couples TRBV6-1 to TRBJ1-4; D gene ambiguous. The CDR3 is made up of 13 amino acids. Germline CDR1 is MNHNS and CDR2 is SASEGT. Trimming pared 7 bases from V and 8 bases from J, leaving 14 bases between. The CDR3, as DNA: TGTGCCAGCACCCCGCGGGGTGACGAAAAACTGTTTTTT. This sequence encodes CASTPRGDEKLFF.

The chain couples TRBV18 to TRBJ2-7, with 7 bases that match TRBD1. The CDR3 contains 16 residues. Germline lookup yields CDR1 KGHSH and CDR2 LQKENI. The V segment lost 2 bases and the J segment 3 bases; nucleotides outside the gene matches: 10. Here the CDR3 DNA reads TGTGCCAGCTCACCAGGGACAGAACAGGGGCACTACGAGCAGTACTTC. Translation gives CASSPGTEQGHYEQYF.

There are many counts of this clonotype. V is TRBV2 and J is TRBJ2-7, with D possibly called TRBD1 or TRBD2 (6 bases each). Germline CDR1 reads SNHLY; CDR2 reads FYNNEI. V was shortened by 3 bases and J by 6 bases, with 12 bases between the two germline ends. The CDR3 covers 13 residues. In DNA, the CDR3 is TGTGCCAGCAGTGAGGGCAGGGGAGGCGAGCAGTACTTC. Amino acids: CASSEGRGGEQYF. The full variable domain, in which reference TRBV2 and TRBJ2-7 provide the parts outside the CDR3, is EPEVTQTPSHQVTQMGQEVILRCVPISNHLYFYWYRQILGQKVEFLVSFYNNEISEKSEIFDDQFSVERPDGSNFTLKIRSTKLEDSAMYFCASSEGRGGEQYFGPGTRLTVT.

This clonotype was seen repeatedly, ten times or more. The chain employs TRBV20-1 and TRBJ2-3, with unresolved D. There are 11 residues in the CDR3. The V end lost 3 bases, the J end lost 6 bases, and 7 bases lay between the germline ends. CDR1 and CDR2 from the germline V gene are DFQATT and SNEGSKA (reference sequence). The CDR3 DNA reads TGCAGTGCTAGTCTGGGGGATACGCAGTATTTT. Its protein product is CSASLGDTQYF.

This clonotype was counted at least ten times. The CDR3 DNA follows: TGTGCCAGCAGTGTCCGGACGGGCTCCAATGAGCAGTTCTTC. It translates to CASSVRTGSNEQFF. The chain is built from TRBV28 and TRBJ2-1; unclear D gene. V shed 5 bases and J shed 6 bases, with 14 bases lying between them. The CDR3 length is 14 residues. Germline loops: CDR1 MDHEN, CDR2 SYDVKM.

This clonotype has a count of ten or more. The chain recombines TRBV11-2 with TRBJ2-4, with D perhaps matching TRBD1 (5 bases). The CDR3 covers 14 residues. Germline values: CDR1 SGHAT, CDR2 FQNNGV. Trimming took 1 base from V and 6 from J, leaving 10 bases between them. The CDR3, as DNA: TGTGCCAGCAGCTTAGTGGTAGGGGCAAACATTCAGTACTTC. It encodes CASSLVVGANIQYF. The variable domain in full, completed from reference TRBV11-2 and TRBJ2-4, reads EAGVAQSPRYKIIEKRQSVAFWCNPISGHATLYWYQQILGQGPKLLIQFQNNGVVDDSQLPKDRFSAERLKGVDSTLKIQPAKLEDSAVYLCASSLVVGANIQYFGAGTRLSVL.

This sequence joins TRBV5-4 and TRBJ2-1; D not certain. CDR1 and CDR2 from the germline V gene are SGHNT and YYREEE (reference sequence). This CDR3 comprises 15 residues. With 4 bases removed from V and 7 bases from J, the gap between germline ends came to 18 bases. CDR3 nucleotides: TGTGCCAGCAGCCGCACCAGTGTTAAGTGGAATGAGCAGTTCTTC. Amino acids: CASSRTSVKWNEQFF. Combining the CDR3 with reference TRBV5-4 and TRBJ2-1 gives the whole variable domain ETGVTQSPTHLIKTRGQQVTLRCSSQSGHNTVSWYQQALGQGPQFIFQYYREEENGRGNFPPRFSGLQFPNYSSELNVNALELDDSALYLCASSRTSVKWNEQFFGPGTRLTVL.

The chain joins TRBV12-3 or TRBV12-4 to TRBJ1-1; perhaps TRBD1 as D (5 bases). The CDR3 contains 13 residues. V lost 6 bases and J lost 6, with 14 bases in between. The CDR3 is CASSPRVGAEAFF. The CDR3 DNA reads TGTGCCAGCAGCCCCAGGGTTGGCGCTGAAGCTTTCTTT.

This clonotype was detected many times. The chain carries TRBV12-3 or TRBV12-4 and TRBJ1-5; D ambiguous. This CDR3 region has 15 residues. V lost 2 bases and J 4 bases, leaving 12 bases between the germline ends. The CDR3 nucleotides are TGTGCCAGCAGTTTAACTTGGCAGAATAATCAGCCCCAGCATTTT. It specifies CASSLTWQNNQPQHF.

V is TRBV2 and J is TRBJ2-1, with 8 nucleotides matching TRBD2. Germline CDR1 and CDR2: SNHLY and FYNNEI. The CDR3 sequence is 15 residues long. V trimming: 7 bases; J trimming: 13 bases; junction bases outside the gene matches: 18. The CDR3 DNA follows: TGTGCCAGCATCCTCAGCTTGTCCAGCGGGACTAGACAGTTCTTC. It codes for CASILSLSSGTRQFF.

Many counts were recorded for this clonotype. V is TRBV5-4 and J is TRBJ2-5; weak D call: TRBD2 (6 bases). Germline assignment: CDR1 SGHNT and CDR2 YYREEE (reference sequence). The V end was cut by 4 bases, the J end by 2 bases, with 21 bases between. The CDR3 has 17 residues. The CDR3 reads CASSLGSPGTGQETQYF. The CDR3 region has the DNA TGTGCCAGCAGCCTGGGCTCCCCTGGGACTGGACAAGAGACCCAGTACTTC.

This clonotype was seen once. The J gene is TRBJ2-3, the V gene TRBV7-2; D is unresolved. Germline V gene data show CDR1 as SGHTA and CDR2 as FQGNSA. V was cut by 0 bases and J by 3 bases, with 10 bases left in between. This CDR3 is built from 15 residues. As DNA, the CDR3 is TGTGCCAGCAGCTTAGCCCGGATCCTGACAGATACGCAGTATTTT. It yields the protein CASSLARILTDTQYF.

The chain has TRBV7-6 and TRBJ2-5, with D possibly being TRBD1 (6 bases). With 3 bases removed from V and 4 bases from J, the gap between germline ends came to 12 bases. Germline CDR1 and CDR2: SGHVS and FNYEAQ. This CDR3 comprises 14 residues. DNA of the CDR3: TGTGCCAGCAGCTTCCGGGACATCCCAGAGACCCAGTACTTC. Protein: CASSFRDIPETQYF.